Below are 21 T cell receptor beta chains sequenced from a single sample in a study of T cell repertoires in cytomegalovirus infection (dated by TCRdb to about 2019). Sequencing was carried out with an Illumina HiSeq 1500. Starting from the raw public reads, TCRdb applied fastp trimming at Q25, assembled clones with MiXCR and retained in-frame beta chains. Duplicate CDR3 protein sequences are folded into a single record with the most common DNA and genes. This sample has around 270,000 distinct CDR3 sequences in its table, and roughly 9% of those were observed once. The ten largest clones take up around 16% of the sample. The sample comprised PBMCs. These receptors originate from a human donor in good health (CMV status not recorded). Some clones in this sample may be carry-over from other donors' samples.

At least ten counts were recorded for this clonotype. The chain is built from TRBV7-8 and TRBJ1-5; no clear D. This CDR3 is built from 16 residues. Germline V gene sequence: CDR1 SGHVS, CDR2 FQNEAQ. V lost 5 bases to trimming and J lost 5 bases, with 19 bases between them. As DNA, the CDR3 is TGTGCCAGCAGCCTCCGGGAGCGGGCTCGCGATCAGCCCCAGCATTTT. It specifies CASSLRERARDQPQHF.

The genes are TRBV20-1 and TRBJ1-5; D remains ambiguous. V shed 0 bases and J shed 2 bases, with 5 bases lying between them. There are 13 residues in the CDR3. CDR1 and CDR2 from the germline V gene are DFQATT and SNEGSKA (reference sequence). The CDR3 loop reads CSAREQGNQPQHF. The CDR3 DNA sequence: TGCAGTGCTAGAGAGCAGGGCAATCAGCCCCAGCATTTT.

This clonotype showed up many times. V and J are TRBV7-2 and TRBJ1-6; no definite D call. Trimming removed 3 bases at V and 2 bases at J, with 8 bases between. The CDR3 contains 15 residues. CDR1 and CDR2 (germline): SGHTA, FQGNSA. CDR3 DNA sequence: TGTGCCAGCAGCTTTACGGGAACCTATAATTCACCCCTCCACTTT. Translating it yields CASSFTGTYNSPLHF.

There are many counts of this clonotype. This sequence joins TRBV6-2 or TRBV6-3 and TRBJ2-7; D may be TRBD1 or TRBD2 (6 bases each). There are 16 residues in the CDR3. Per germline, CDR1 MNHEY and CDR2 SVGEGT. Trimming took off 6 bases at V and 3 bases at J, with 21 bases between the two ends. Here the CDR3 DNA reads TGTGCCAGCAGGCCTATGACGGGGGCTAAAGTCTACGAGCAGTACTTC. Translated: CASRPMTGAKVYEQYF.

This clonotype was observed many times. V gene TRBV7-2 combines with J gene TRBJ1-2; 7 positions agree with TRBD1. The trim removed 2 bases at V and 5 bases at J, leaving 20 bases unmatched. The CDR3 extends over 19 amino acids. Per the germline V gene, CDR1 is SGHTA and CDR2 is FQGNSA. The CDR3 sequence is CASSLQPPTSLGQQYGYTF. The CDR3 region has the DNA TGTGCCAGCAGCTTACAACCCCCCACATCCCTGGGACAGCAGTATGGCTACACCTTC.

This clonotype came up many times. The rearrangement joins TRBV7-2 to TRBJ2-6; 9 nucleotides match TRBD2. The length of the CDR3 is 19 residues. With 1 base clipped from V and 0 bases from J, the junction kept 7 bases outside the gene matches. Germline loops: CDR1 SGHTA, CDR2 FQGNSA. The DNA of the CDR3 is TGTGCCAGCAGCTTAGTAGTACTAGCGGGCCGCTCTGGGGCCAACGTCCTGACTTTC. Its translation: CASSLVVLAGRSGANVLTF. The complete variable domain, with remaining parts taken from reference TRBV7-2 and TRBJ2-6, reads GAGVSQSPSNKVTEKGKDVELRCDPISGHTALYWYRQSLGQGLEFLIYFQGNSAPDKSGLPSDRFSAERTGGSVSTLTIQRTQQEDSAVYLCASSLVVLAGRSGANVLTFGAGSRLTVL.

Points on this clonotype: A much larger clone differs by one base, so this may be a read error. The gene calls are TRBV7-2 and TRBJ2-7; 13 positions match TRBD2. Per germline, CDR1 SGHTA and CDR2 FQGNSA. After removal of 6 bases from V and 6 bases from J, the junction contained 5 bases not matched to a gene. This CDR3 has 14 residues. The CDR3 DNA sequence: TGTACCAGCAGGCCGGGACTAGCGGGAAGCGAGCAGTACTTC. This codes for CTSRPGLAGSEQYF.

This clonotype was counted many times. The J gene is TRBJ1-1, the V gene TRBV20-1, with 11 bases aligning to TRBD1. The germline V gene has CDR1 DFQATT and CDR2 SNEGSKA (reference sequence). With V trimmed by 4 bases and J by 2 bases, 15 bases remained unmatched. The CDR3 contains 18 residues. CDR3: CSATKWGQGEWRNTEAFF. The CDR3 region has the DNA TGCAGTGCTACCAAATGGGGACAGGGGGAGTGGAGAAACACTGAAGCTTTCTTT.

This clonotype has ten or more counts. V is TRBV19 and J is TRBJ1-5, with 7 bases aligning to TRBD1. The ends lost 7 bases at V and 4 bases at J; junction bases unmatched: 13. CDR3 length: 16 residues. Germline V gene lookup returns CDR1 LNHDA and CDR2 SQIVND (reference sequence). CDR3 in DNA: TGTGCCAGTACCCCCAACAGGGGCGCTACGAATCAGCCCCAGCATTTT. As protein: CASTPNRGATNQPQHF.

The rearrangement uses TRBV6-2 or TRBV6-3 and TRBJ2-1, with 11 bases fitting TRBD2. With 6 bases clipped from V and 7 bases from J, the junction kept 8 bases outside the gene matches. In germline, CDR1 is MNHEY, CDR2 SVGEGT. The CDR3 totals 15 residues. This CDR3 reads CASRLTSGRPNEQFF. For the CDR3, the DNA is TGTGCCAGCAGGCTAACTAGCGGGAGACCGAATGAGCAGTTCTTC.

The chain uses TRBV30 and TRBJ1-2, with D possibly being TRBD1 (5 bases). This CDR3 has 12 amino acids. Germline V gene lookup returns CDR1 GTSNPN and CDR2 SVGIG (reference sequence). V dropped 5 bases and J dropped 4 bases, with 11 bases sitting between them. For the CDR3, the DNA is TGTGCCTGGGACAGAAACCTCTATGGCTACACCTTC. Translating gives CAWDRNLYGYTF.

There are many counts of this clonotype. The rearrangement links TRBV15 to TRBJ2-3; possibly TRBD2 for D (6 bases). The CDR3 runs 14 residues. The V gene's germline CDR1 is LNHNV and CDR2 YYDKDF (reference sequence). V gave up 4 bases and J gave up 1 base, with 9 bases separating them. The CDR3, as DNA: TGTGCCACCAGCACCCCGGGGGGCACAGATACGCAGTATTTT. Protein: CATSTPGGTDTQYF.

This clonotype was recorded at least ten times. The gene calls are TRBV11-2 and TRBJ1-3; D not certain. The germline V gene encodes CDR1 SGHAT and CDR2 FQNNGV. V was pared by 7 bases and J by 0 bases, with 19 bases between. The CDR3 is 17 amino acids. CDR3 DNA: TGTGCCAGCACCTCACGCTCGGCTGGGCACTCTGGAAACACCATATATTTT. It translates to CASTSRSAGHSGNTIYF.

About this clonotype itself: Just one base apart from a much larger clone, this may be a read error. This chain links TRBV19 with TRBJ1-1; D ambiguous. Germline loops: CDR1 LNHDA, CDR2 SQIVND (reference sequence). The CDR3 loop spans 17 amino acids. The CDR3 region is CVSSIPHRTSIFTEAFF. CDR3 in DNA: TGTGTCAGTAGTATACCCCACCGGACCTCGATTTTCACTGAAGCTTTCTTT.

At least ten counts were recorded for this clonotype. The chain combines TRBV7-2 with TRBJ1-2, with D possibly TRBD1 on 5 matching bases. The CDR3 sequence is 16 residues long. V was clipped by 5 bases and J by 4 bases, with 20 bases between them. Germline V gene data show CDR1 as SGHTA and CDR2 as FQGNSA. This chain's CDR3 is CASSPTIGRGSYGYTF. The CDR3 nucleotides read TGTGCCAGCAGCCCTACGATAGGTAGGGGTAGCTATGGCTACACCTTC.

This clonotype was observed at least ten times. The J gene is TRBJ1-2, the V gene TRBV7-2; D is uncertain. Trimming left V 1 base short and J 9 bases short, with 12 bases between. The CDR3 length is 13 residues. Germline CDR1 and CDR2: SGHTA and FQGNSA. Here the CDR3 reads CASSLELQRSYTF. For the CDR3, the DNA is TGTGCCAGCAGCTTAGAACTCCAGCGGAGCTACACCTTC.

This clonotype was picked up many times. The chain links TRBV7-2 to TRBJ1-1; D unclear. Trimming took 6 bases from V and 0 from J, leaving 11 bases between them. The CDR3 sequence is 14 residues long. Germline values: CDR1 SGHTA, CDR2 FQGNSA. This CDR3 reads CASRVGRMNTEAFF. The CDR3 nucleotides read TGTGCCAGCAGGGTAGGACGGATGAACACTGAAGCTTTCTTT.

This clonotype was detected many times. This chain links TRBV2 with TRBJ2-5; 7 bases match TRBD2. The germline gives CDR1 SNHLY, CDR2 FYNNEI. The CDR3 covers 17 residues. The ends lost 6 bases at V and 0 bases at J; junction bases unmatched: 13. The DNA for the CDR3 is TGTGCCAGCAGAACGTCTAGCGGAGCCCCTCACCAAGAGACCCAGTACTTC. The encoded protein is CASRTSSGAPHQETQYF.

This clonotype has a count of ten or more. The rearrangement uses TRBV7-2 and TRBJ1-2, with D uncertain. Trimming left V 7 bases short and J 0 bases short, with 15 bases between. CDR3 length equals 15 residues. Germline V CDR1 and CDR2: SGHTA, FQGNSA. CDR3 sequence (DNA): TGTGCCAGCACCCCCCGGTGGGAAGCTAACTATGGCTACACCTTC. It encodes CASTPRWEANYGYTF.

Only a few counts were recorded for this clonotype. The chain uses TRBV30 and TRBJ2-7; possible D gene TRBD1, 5 bases. Germline V gene data show CDR1 as GTSNPN and CDR2 as SVGIG (reference sequence). The V and J ends lost 5 bases and 2 bases respectively, with 10 bases between them. The CDR3 totals 12 residues. CDR3 residues: CAWGQGPYEQYF. Here the CDR3 DNA reads TGTGCCTGGGGACAAGGGCCCTACGAGCAGTACTTC.

The chain recombines TRBV2 with TRBJ1-5, with TRBD1 matching over 8 bases. The CDR3 has 14 residues. After removal of 2 bases from V and 5 bases from J, the junction contained 2 bases not matched to a gene. Germline lookup yields CDR1 SNHLY and CDR2 FYNNEI. CDR3 amino acids: CASSELTGDQPQHF. The CDR3 DNA reads TGTGCCAGCAGTGAATTGACAGGGGATCAGCCCCAGCATTTT.